Presented here are 22 T cell receptor beta chains from one specimen sequenced in a study of cytomegalovirus exposure and HLA in healthy donors. PCR used 60 Vbeta primers and 13 Jbeta primers. Clones were sequenced by immunoSEQ multiplex PCR, and TCRdb holds only the in-frame ones, with some missing. The sample lists approximately 79,000 clones; roughly 79% were seen once. Specimen: PBMCs. Source of these receptors: a male donor in good health and CMV-seropositive.

The chain carries TRBV9 and TRBJ1-2, with 8 bases fitting TRBD1. The J segment lost 2 bases and the V segment lost 4 bases, leaving 4 bases of the junction unmatched. CDR1 and CDR2 (germline): SGDLS, YYNGEE. This CDR3 has 14 residues. The DNA for the CDR3 is TGTGCCAGCAGCCAACAGGGGGGGAACTATGGCTACACCTTC. This codes for CASSQQGGNYGYTF.

This clone was detected a few times. V and J are TRBV4-1 and TRBJ1-2; the D gene is possibly TRBD1 (5 bases). V dropped 5 bases and J dropped 4 bases, with 20 bases sitting between them. The CDR3 extends over 16 amino acids. Germline CDR1 MGHRA, CDR2 YSYEKL. The CDR3 spells CASSDSTGVGGYGYTF. The CDR3 coding sequence is TGCGCCAGCAGCGATTCCACAGGAGTGGGAGGCTATGGCTACACCTTC.

The V call is TRBV19, the J call TRBJ1-1; no clear D. There are 13 residues in the CDR3. Germline V gene data show CDR1 as LNHDA and CDR2 as SQIVND (reference sequence). The V gene lost 9 bases and the J gene lost 1 base, with 12 bases spanning the gap. Here the CDR3 reads CASIQVGNTEAFF. The CDR3 DNA follows: TGTGCCAGCATACAAGTTGGGAACACTGAAGCTTTCTTT.

This chain joins TRBV15 and TRBJ2-1; possibly TRBD2 for D (5 bases). The CDR3 is 15 amino acids. CDR1 is LNHNV and CDR2 is YYDKDF in the germline V gene (reference sequence). The ends were cut back, 2 bases at V and 2 bases at J, with 10 bases in the middle. CDR3 residues: CATSRRGLAYNEQFF. The DNA of the CDR3 is TGTGCCACCAGCAGACGGGGATTGGCCTACAATGAGCAGTTCTTC.

CDR3: CASSLSGRRALNTEAFF. The CDR3 bases are TGTGCCAGCAGCTTAAGTGGGAGGCGGGCCTTGAACACTGAAGCTTTCTTT. This sequence joins TRBV7-8 and TRBJ1-1; the D is unclear. The V gene lost 2 bases and the J gene lost 0 bases, with 16 bases spanning the gap. Germline V gives CDR1 SGHVS, CDR2 FQNEAQ. The CDR3 runs 17 residues.

The chain joins TRBV9 to TRBJ2-5, with D hard to call. V shed 2 bases and J shed 1 base, with 9 bases lying between them. Germline-derived CDR1 and CDR2 are SGDLS and YYNGEE. The CDR3 is made up of 14 amino acids. CDR3 amino acids: CASSVRGSQETQYF. CDR3 DNA: TGTGCCAGCAGCGTTAGAGGTAGCCAAGAGACCCAGTACTTC.

The J gene is TRBJ2-7, the V gene TRBV28, with D maybe TRBD2 (8 bases). Germline lookup yields CDR1 MDHEN and CDR2 SYDVKM. V was pared by 6 bases and J by 5 bases, with 23 bases between. The CDR3 loop spans 16 amino acids. The CDR3 bases are TGTGCCAGCAGCATTAACAGGGGAGCGGGAGCCCACGAGCAGTACTTC. Encoded protein: CASSINRGAGAHEQYF.

The chain recombines TRBV15 with TRBJ2-7; D may be TRBD2 (5 bases). There are 14 residues in the CDR3. Germline CDR1 reads LNHNV; CDR2 reads YYDKDF (reference sequence). Trimming shortened V by 0 bases and J by 2 bases, and 8 bases separated the two germline ends. The CDR3: CATSRERGPYEQYF. The CDR3 nucleotides are TGTGCCACCAGCAGAGAAAGAGGGCCCTACGAGCAGTACTTC. The whole variable domain, filled in from reference TRBV15 and TRBJ2-7, reads DAMVIQNPRYQVTQFGKPVTLSCSQTLNHNVMYWYQQKSSQAPKLLFHYYDKDFNNEADTPDNFQSRRPNTSFCFLDIRSPGLGDTAMYLCATSRERGPYEQYFGPGTRLTVT.

Of note for this clone: Likely a read error: the CDR3 ends without its conserved phenylalanine or tryptophan. The gene calls are TRBV7-9 and TRBJ1-1; D remains unclear. V gave up 5 bases and J gave up 1 base, with 11 bases separating them. Germline V CDR1 and CDR2: SEHNR, FQNEAQ (reference sequence). The CDR3 has 14 residues. The CDR3 is CASSISRGNTEAFS. The CDR3 nucleotides are TGTGCCAGCAGCATCTCCCGGGGGAACACTGAAGCTTTCTCT.

The chain couples TRBV18 to TRBJ2-5; perhaps TRBD1 as D (7 bases). The germline gives CDR1 KGHSH, CDR2 LQKENI. V lost 6 bases and J lost 1, with 18 bases in between. The CDR3 has 16 amino acids. The CDR3 bases are TGTGCCAGCTCTACCAGGGGGGTGACCCTCCAAGAGACCCAGTACTTC. It encodes CASSTRGVTLQETQYF.

This rearrangement joins TRBV4-1 to TRBJ2-3; D call uncertain. CDR1 MGHRA and CDR2 YSYEKL come from the germline V gene. The CDR3 length is 13 residues. Trimming shortened V by 2 bases and J by 7 bases, and 10 bases separated the two germline ends. CDR3 in amino acids: CASSQPTLHTQYF. DNA of the CDR3: TGCGCCAGCAGCCAACCGACATTACATACGCAGTATTTT.

This clone has just one count. CDR3 DNA sequence: TGTGCCAGCAGCTTACACGACAGGGCTTCTGGAAACACCATATATTTT. This gives the protein CASSLHDRASGNTIYF. The J gene is TRBJ1-3, the V gene TRBV13, with 7 bases that match TRBD1. V was clipped by 2 bases and J by 1 base; unmatched bases: 5. The CDR3 contains 16 residues. Germline V gene lookup returns CDR1 PRHDT and CDR2 FYEKMQ (reference sequence).

V gene TRBV2 combines with J gene TRBJ2-2, with TRBD2 as a possible D gene (5 bases). Germline V CDR1 and CDR2: SNHLY, FYNNEI. This CDR3 is built from 14 residues. V was shortened by 6 bases and J by 1 base, with 9 bases between the two germline ends. DNA for the CDR3: TGTGCCAGCAGGGGAGACTGGAACACCGGGGAGCTGTTTTTT. Its protein product is CASRGDWNTGELFF.

This clone was seen a handful of times. The rearrangement uses TRBV13 and TRBJ1-1; perhaps TRBD1 as D (5 bases). Trimming removed 3 bases from V and 5 bases from J, with 19 bases in between. Looked up from germline, CDR1 is PRHDT and CDR2 is FYEKMQ (reference sequence). This CDR3 region has 16 residues. The chain's CDR3 is CASSFRSRGGGTEAFF. CDR3 sequence (DNA): TGTGCCAGCAGCTTCCGATCCCGGGGGGGTGGTACTGAAGCTTTCTTT.

The V call is TRBV27, the J call TRBJ1-6; D gene uncertain. CDR3 length equals 13 residues. Germline CDR1 reads MNHEY; CDR2 reads SMNVEV (reference sequence). The V end was cut by 8 bases, the J end by 6 bases, with 11 bases between. In DNA, the CDR3 is TGTGCCAGCTCGAATCTAGCTAATTCACCCCTCCACTTT. Translating gives CASSNLANSPLHF.

The CDR3 reads CATRGLTSGLSSYNEQFF. The CDR3 nucleotides read TGTGCCACCCGCGGCCTGACTAGCGGATTGAGCTCCTACAATGAGCAGTTCTTC. The V and J genes are TRBV7-9 and TRBJ2-1; 9 nucleotides agree with TRBD2. J was trimmed by 0 bases and V by 10 bases; bases with no gene match: 16. CDR3 length: 18 amino acids. Germline V gene lookup returns CDR1 SEHNR and CDR2 FQNEAQ (reference sequence).

V usage is TRBV15 and J usage is TRBJ2-5; TRBD2 is a possible D gene (6 bases). Germline CDR1 LNHNV, CDR2 YYDKDF (reference sequence). The V gene lost 4 bases and the J gene lost 7 bases, with 22 bases spanning the gap. The CDR3 is made up of 16 amino acids. CDR3 region: CATSTSSGTVGGTQYF. The CDR3 DNA reads as TGTGCCACCAGCACCTCCTCCGGGACTGTGGGGGGGACCCAGTACTTC.

The rearrangement uses TRBV27 and TRBJ1-2, with 8 nucleotides matching TRBD1. The CDR3 length is 15 residues. Trimming at V came to 6 bases and at J to 7 bases, leaving 13 bases not matched to a gene. Germline V gene data show CDR1 as MNHEY and CDR2 as SMNVEV (reference sequence). CDR3 residues: CASSPTQGALGGYTF. The CDR3 bases are TGTGCCAGCAGCCCGACGCAGGGGGCTTTAGGTGGCTACACCTTC.

The chain links TRBV19 to TRBJ2-7, with D possibly being TRBD1 (6 bases). In germline, CDR1 is LNHDA, CDR2 SQIVND (reference sequence). The ends were cut back, 1 base at V and 1 base at J, with 8 bases in the middle. The CDR3 consists of 14 residues. This CDR3 is CASSIGRGSYEQYF. The CDR3 DNA reads TGTGCCAGTAGTATAGGCAGGGGATCCTACGAGCAGTACTTC.

V gene TRBV14 combines with J gene TRBJ2-1, with 7 bases that match TRBD1. Germline V lookup: CDR1 SGHDN, CDR2 FVKESK. The CDR3 has 15 amino acids. Trimming removed 5 bases from V and 6 bases from J; junction bases left unmatched: 10. CDR3 in amino acids: CASSKTGVRVNEQFF. CDR3 in DNA: TGTGCCAGCAGCAAAACAGGGGTTAGGGTCAATGAGCAGTTCTTC.

The V call is TRBV7-2, the J call TRBJ1-4, with D tentatively TRBD1 (6 bases). V was trimmed by 0 bases and J by 8 bases, leaving 10 bases between them. The CDR3 extends over 14 amino acids. The germline CDR1 and CDR2 sequences are SGHTA and FQGNSA. CDR3 nucleotide sequence: TGTGCCAGCAGCTTAGCAGGGGGATCCGAAAAACTGTTTTTT. The encoded protein is CASSLAGGSEKLFF. Combining the CDR3 with reference TRBV7-2 and TRBJ1-4 gives the whole variable domain GAGVSQSPSNKVTEKGKDVELRCDPISGHTALYWYRQSLGQGLEFLIYFQGNSAPDKSGLPSDRFSAERTGGSVSTLTIQRTQQEDSAVYLCASSLAGGSEKLFFGSGTQLSVL.

The chain is built from TRBV9 and TRBJ2-7, with TRBD1 identical over 7 bases. The V gene's germline CDR1 is SGDLS and CDR2 YYNGEE. The CDR3 spans 14 residues. The V segment lost 4 bases and the J segment 6 bases; nucleotides outside the gene matches: 10. CDR3 sequence: CASSLGQVASEQYF. The CDR3 DNA sequence: TGTGCCAGCAGCCTCGGACAGGTTGCTTCCGAGCAGTACTTC.